This T cell receptor (beta chain) was sequenced for a study of patients and donors after allogeneic stem cell transplantation. Germline CDR1 is SEHNR and CDR2 is FQNEAQ (reference sequence). The length of the CDR3 is 15 residues. Trimming left V 5 bases short and J 2 bases short, with 13 bases between. TCRdb re-derived calls from the RT-PCR reads in MiXCR, one entry per CDR3 protein. The sample includes some 6,800 distinct CDR3 sequences, about 13% of them seen just once. This clonotype has more than one count but fewer than ten. The chain couples TRBV7-9 to TRBJ2-1; D is unresolved. The origin of this receptor is a human donor who was either an allogeneic HSCT recipient or a stem cell or donor lymphocyte infusion donor (not recorded which). It is not recorded whose cells these are; they may come from a transplant donor. Sequencing used blood, either unsorted or a sorted T cell fraction (not recorded which). CDR3 protein: CASSPRTSAYNEQFF. The CDR3 coding sequence is TGTGCCAGCAGCCCCCGGACGTCAGCCTACAATGAGCAGTTCTTC. Full variable domain (missing parts from reference TRBV7-9 and TRBJ2-1): DTGVSQNPRHKITKRGQNVTFRCDPISEHNRLYWYRQTLGQGPEFLTYFQNEAQLEKSRLLSDRFSAERPKGSFSTLEIQRTEQGDSAMYLCASSPRTSAYNEQFFGPGTRLTVL.